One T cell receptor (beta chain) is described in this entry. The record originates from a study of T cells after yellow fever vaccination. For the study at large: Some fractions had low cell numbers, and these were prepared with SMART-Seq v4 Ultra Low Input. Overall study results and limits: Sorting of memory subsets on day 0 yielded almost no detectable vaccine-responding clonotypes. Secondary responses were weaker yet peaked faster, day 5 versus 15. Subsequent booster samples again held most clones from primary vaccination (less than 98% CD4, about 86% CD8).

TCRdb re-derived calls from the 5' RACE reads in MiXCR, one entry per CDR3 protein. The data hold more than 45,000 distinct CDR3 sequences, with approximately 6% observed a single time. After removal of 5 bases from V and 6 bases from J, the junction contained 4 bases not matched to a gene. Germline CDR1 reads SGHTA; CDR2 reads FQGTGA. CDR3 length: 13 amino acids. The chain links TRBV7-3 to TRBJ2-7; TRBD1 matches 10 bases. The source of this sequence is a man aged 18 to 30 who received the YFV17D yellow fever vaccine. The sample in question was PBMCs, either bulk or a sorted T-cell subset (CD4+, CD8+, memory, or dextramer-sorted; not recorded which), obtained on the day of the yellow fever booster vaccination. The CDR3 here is CASSLWTGGEQYF. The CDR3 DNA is TGTGCCAGCAGCCTATGGACAGGGGGCGAGCAGTACTTC. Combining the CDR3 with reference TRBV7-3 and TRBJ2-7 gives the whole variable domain GAGVSQTPSNKVTEKGKYVELRCDPISGHTALYWYRQSLGQGPEFLIYFQGTGAADDSGLPNDRFFAVRPEGSVSTLKIQRTERGDSAVYLCASSLWTGGEQYFGPGTRLTVT.